What follows are 20 T cell receptor beta chains derived from one specimen sequenced in a study of Graves' ophthalmopathy and Graves' hyperthyroidism. The TCR beta CDR3 regions underwent amplification from RNA transcripts. An initial RT-PCR round employing HTBI primers preceded a second-round multiplex PCR. TCRdb redid the calling of the multiplex PCR reads with MiXCR, one entry per CDR3 protein. Among approximately 540,000 distinct CDR3 sequences listed, under 40% were seen once. The specimen sequenced was peripheral blood or thyroid tissue (not recorded which). All receptors come from an adult man with Graves' hyperthyroidism.

This clonotype was seen only a few times. Since no conserved phenylalanine or tryptophan closes the CDR3, a read error is the likely cause. The chain combines TRBV3-1 with TRBJ2-2; D unclear. The CDR3 is 12 residues long. Germline V gives CDR1 LGHDT, CDR2 YNNKEL (reference sequence). With 1 base removed from V and 6 bases from J, the gap between germline ends came to 3 bases. The CDR3 nucleotides are TGTGCCAGCAGCCAAGTACCCGGGGAGCTGTTTCTT. As protein: CASSQVPGELFL.

Regarding this clonotype: An end of the junction differs from the germline gene, which may be a read error. This chain joins TRBV29-1 and TRBJ2-7; tentatively, D is TRBD1 (6 bases). The CDR3 sequence is 13 residues long. The germline gives CDR1 SQVTM, CDR2 ANQGSEA. This chain's CDR3 is CSGTTGGTGELYF. DNA of the CDR3: TGCAGCGGTACGACAGGTGGGACCGGGGAGCTGTACTTC.

This clonotype was recorded at least ten times. The V call is TRBV20-1, the J call TRBJ1-6, with D tentatively TRBD1 (5 bases). The CDR3 spans 13 residues. CDR1 and CDR2 from the germline V gene are DFQATT and SNEGSKA (reference sequence). Trimming stripped 3 bases from V and 6 bases from J, with 9 bases between. The CDR3 sequence is CSARGRANSPLHF. CDR3 DNA: TGCAGTGCTAGGGGCAGGGCTAATTCACCCCTCCACTTT.

This clonotype was seen a handful of times. The chain has TRBV10-3 and TRBJ2-1; 7 positions match TRBD2. This CDR3 contains 14 residues. Unmatched junction bases numbered 9, after V lost 8 bases and J lost 5 bases. The germline gives CDR1 ENHRY, CDR2 SYGVKD. CDR3 sequence reads: CAIGKRGVDNEQFF. In DNA form, the CDR3 reads TGTGCCATCGGGAAGCGGGGAGTGGACAATGAGCAGTTCTTC.

This clonotype was picked up many times. The rearrangement uses TRBV7-9 and TRBJ2-7, with 7 bases identical to TRBD2. This CDR3 has 14 amino acids. Germline CDR1 and CDR2: SEHNR and FQNEAQ (reference sequence). Trimming took 2 bases from V and 2 from J; bases not matched to a gene: 3. The CDR3: CASSLRGDPYEQYF. CDR3 bases: TGTGCCAGCAGCTTACGGGGGGACCCCTACGAGCAGTACTTC.

This clonotype was picked up many times. J is TRBJ1-2 and V is TRBV24-1; D not certain. Trimming stripped 4 bases from V and 4 bases from J, with 6 bases between. Germline assignment: CDR1 KGHDR and CDR2 SFDVKD. The CDR3 extends over 12 amino acids. CDR3 nucleotide sequence: TGTGCCACCAGTGACACCCTCTATGGCTACACCTTC. Amino acid sequence: CATSDTLYGYTF.

This clonotype was seen ten or more times. The gene calls are TRBV12-3 or TRBV12-4 and TRBJ2-5; D gene uncertain. Trimming took 7 bases from V and 1 from J, leaving 10 bases between them. The CDR3 runs to 13 residues. DNA of the CDR3: TGTGCCAGCACCCGGACGGTCCAAGAGACCCAGTACTTC. The encoded protein is CASTRTVQETQYF.

Ten or more counts support this clonotype. The V gene is TRBV20-1, the J gene TRBJ1-5, with D perhaps TRBD1 (5 bases). CDR1 is DFQATT, CDR2 SNEGSKA, per germline (reference sequence). The CDR3 is 15 residues long. V was shortened by 4 bases and J by 0 bases, with 13 bases between the two germline ends. The chain's CDR3 is CSATRRTNSNQPQHF. CDR3 nucleotide sequence: TGCAGTGCTACCCGACGGACAAATAGCAATCAGCCCCAGCATTTT.

Points on this clonotype: A read error may be the cause here, since a much bigger clone is one base away. J is TRBJ2-7 and V is TRBV25-1; D possibly uses TRBD1 or TRBD2 (5 bases each). CDR3 length: 15 amino acids. CDR1 MGHDK and CDR2 SYGVNS come from the germline V gene. The CDR3 spells CASSESGAASYEQCF. Written as DNA, the CDR3 is TGTGCCAGCAGTGAATCCGGGGCGGCCTCCTACGAGCAGTGCTTC.

This clonotype was picked up many times. The chain uses TRBV5-1 and TRBJ1-3, with TRBD1 matching 9 bases. Losses at the gene ends were 3 bases for V and 9 bases for J; bases not matched to a gene: 7. This CDR3 is built from 14 residues. CDR1 and CDR2 (germline): SGHRS, YFSETQ. CDR3 bases: TGCGCCAGCAGCTCGGGGACAGGGCAGGGCACCATATATTTT. It encodes CASSSGTGQGTIYF. Full variable domain (outside the CDR3, taken from reference TRBV5-1 and TRBJ1-3): KAGVTQTPRYLIKTRGQQVTLSCSPISGHRSVSWYQQTPGQGLQFLFEYFSETQRNKGNFPGRFSGRQFSNSRSEMNVSTLELGDSALYLCASSSGTGQGTIYFGEGSWLTVV.

To note about this clonotype: The junction departs from the called germline gene at one end, perhaps through a read error. The rearrangement links TRBV7-9 to TRBJ1-6; a possible D gene is TRBD1 (6 bases). The V gene's germline CDR1 is SEHNR and CDR2 FQNEAQ (reference sequence). The CDR3 consists of 14 residues. The CDR3 coding sequence is TGCGCCAGCAGCCTAGGGCAGGGGTATTCACCCCCCCACTTT. The encoded protein is CASSLGQGYSPPHF.

This clonotype was seen at least ten times. This rearrangement joins TRBV24-1 to TRBJ2-2; TRBD1 matches 8 bases. This CDR3 comprises 16 residues. V lost 1 base and J lost 1; bases outside the gene matches: 1. Germline values: CDR1 KGHDR, CDR2 SFDVKD. CDR3 protein: CATSDFGQGNTGELFF. The CDR3 DNA follows: TGTGCCACCAGTGATTTTGGACAGGGGAACACCGGGGAGCTGTTTTTT.

This clonotype appeared a few times. DNA of the CDR3: TGTGCCAGCAGCTTTCAGGGAGTAAGCAATGAGCAGTTCTTC. Its protein is CASSFQGVSNEQFF. The V call is TRBV11-1, the J call TRBJ2-7, with D perhaps matching TRBD1 or TRBD2 (5 bases each). The assigned J gene may be wrong: the sequence end matches TRBJ2-1 better. Per germline, CDR1 SGHAT and CDR2 FQDESV (reference sequence). The CDR3 consists of 14 residues.

V and J are TRBV10-3 and TRBJ1-6; D gene uncertain. The CDR3 has 14 amino acids. Germline CDR1 reads ENHRY; CDR2 reads SYGVKD. The germline V and J ends were trimmed by 4 bases and 0 bases, with 4 bases remaining between them. The chain's CDR3 is CAISASSYNSPLHF. The DNA of the CDR3 is TGTGCCATCAGTGCGTCCTCCTATAATTCACCCCTCCACTTT.

Turning to this clonotype: Since a much larger clone is just one base distant, this may be a read error. The conserved final phenylalanine or tryptophan is absent from the CDR3, which likely points to a read error. The V call is TRBV11-1, the J call TRBJ2-7; possible D gene TRBD1, 5 bases. V shed 3 bases and J shed 3 bases, with 12 bases lying between them. The CDR3 length is 14 residues. From germline, CDR1 is SGHAT and CDR2 FQDESV (reference sequence). The CDR3 loop reads CASSLWGSLYEQYL. The CDR3 bases are TGTGCCAGCAGCTTGTGGGGCAGCCTCTACGAGCAGTACCTC.

This clonotype came up many times. The chain uses TRBV7-8 and TRBJ1-5; TRBD1 agrees at 8 bases. The CDR3 covers 14 residues. Germline loops: CDR1 SGHVS, CDR2 FQNEAQ. Germline trimming cut 4 bases from V and 4 bases from J; bases unmatched to any gene: 3. The CDR3 loop is CASSSGQENQPQHF. Written as DNA, the CDR3 is TGTGCCAGCAGCTCGGGACAGGAGAATCAGCCCCAGCATTTT.

This clonotype was recorded at least ten times. The rearrangement uses TRBV7-8 and TRBJ1-5; 12 nucleotides align to TRBD1. Germline V CDR1 and CDR2: SGHVS, FQNEAQ. V lost 2 bases, J lost 5 bases, and 13 bases stayed unmatched. The CDR3 contains 19 residues. CDR3 loop: CASSLRGTGTGGYYQPQHF. CDR3 in DNA: TGTGCCAGCAGCTTAAGAGGCACAGGGACAGGGGGCTATTATCAGCCCCAGCATTTT.

This clonotype was detected ten times or more. The chain couples TRBV3-1 to TRBJ1-6, with 8 bases fitting TRBD1. The CDR3 runs 15 residues. Unmatched junction bases numbered 9, after V lost 4 bases and J lost 10 bases. The germline V gene has CDR1 LGHDT and CDR2 YNNKEL (reference sequence). The CDR3 sequence is CASSPSGQGRSPLHF. The DNA for the CDR3 is TGTGCCAGCAGCCCCAGCGGACAGGGAAGATCACCCCTCCACTTT.

This clonotype was seen a single time. A much more abundant neighbour one base away suggests this may be a read error. This chain links TRBV2 with TRBJ1-2, with a tentative D call TRBD1 (6 bases). The V gene lost 5 bases and the J gene lost 6 bases, with 16 bases spanning the gap. From germline, CDR1 is SNHLY and CDR2 FYNNEI. This CDR3 is built from 14 residues. The CDR3 nucleotides read TGTGCCAGCAGTTATTGGGGGGCAAACCATGGCTACACCTTC. Protein product: CASSYWGANHGYTF.

The chain links TRBV29-1 to TRBJ1-2, with 10 positions matching TRBD1. This CDR3 has 15 residues. The V gene end was trimmed by 3 bases and the J gene end by 3 bases; junction bases not matched to a gene: 7. Germline values: CDR1 SQVTM, CDR2 ANQGSEA. This chain's CDR3 is CSVERPGQGYYGYTF. The CDR3 coding sequence is TGCAGCGTTGAGCGACCGGGACAGGGGTACTATGGCTACACCTTC. Drawing the rest from reference TRBV29-1 and TRBJ1-2, the complete variable domain is SAVISQKPSRDICQRGTSLTIQCQVDSQVTMMFWYRQQPGQSLTLIATANQGSEATYESGFVIDKFPISRPNLTFSTLTVSNMSPEDSSIYLCSVERPGQGYYGYTFGSGTRLTVV.